The present entry profiles one TCR beta chain with its context. Generated by immunoSEQ multiplex PCR, the TCRdb table keeps only in-frame clones and is missing some. The sample has about 110,000 clones, approximately 91% seen once. The data are from a study of control samples from healthy donors and cancer patients. The length of the CDR3 is 14 residues. Looked up from germline, CDR1 is KGHDR and CDR2 is SFDVKD. V was trimmed by 0 bases and J by 3 bases, leaving 6 bases between them. J is TRBJ2-3 and V is TRBV24-1; no firm D call. Sequencing was done on a sample of blood. The receptor comes from a woman aged 18-29 years in good health. The CDR3: CATSDLRGTDTQYF. For the CDR3, the DNA is TGTGCCACCAGTGATTTGCGTGGGACAGATACGCAGTATTTT.